The T cell receptor (beta chain) described here comes from a study of blood T cell repertoires in COVID-19. Germline assignment: CDR1 MNHEY and CDR2 SMNVEV (reference sequence). The CDR3 is 16 amino acids. Trimming cost V 3 bases and J 3 bases; bases outside gene matches: 8. The table came from immunoSEQ multiplex PCR; TCRdb's copy has only in-frame clones and leaves some out. The sample carries nearly 250,000 clones, more than 80% recorded once. The source is a man aged 45-65 years who had been exposed to COVID-19. Sequenced input: PBMCs or T cells enriched from blood (not recorded which). This chain joins TRBV27 and TRBJ2-7; 10 bases agree with TRBD2. CDR3 protein: CASSFGGLATNYEQYV. The CDR3, as DNA: TGTGCCAGCAGTTTTGGGGGACTAGCGACAAACTACGAGCAGTACGTC.